This is a list of T cell receptor beta chains from one sample in a study of CD8 T cells in ankylosing spondylitis. A single record per CDR3 protein comes from TCRdb applying MiXCR to the 5' RACE reads. This table has around 490,000 distinct CDR3 sequences, roughly 5.2% appearing once. Sequencing was carried out using blood, either unsorted or a sorted T cell fraction (not recorded which). All receptors derive from a male donor with ankylosing spondylitis. CDR3s include the opening cysteine and the closing phenylalanine or tryptophan. Each record gives: D gene, J gene, V gene, clone size, CDR3 DNA, CDR3 protein. The D gene is left open where the match is weak. Clone size appears in some rows only: once, few, many, or a class for an expanded clone.

d_call: .
j_call: TRBJ1-2
v_call: TRBV4-3
clone_size: many
cdr3_nt: TGCGCCAGCAGCCAGGCCAACCGGGGGAACTATGGCTACACCTTC
cdr3_aa: CASSQANRGNYGYTF

d_call: .
j_call: TRBJ1-6
v_call: TRBV7-2
clone_size: many
cdr3_nt: TGTGCCAGCAGCCGAATGGCCCGGGAGAGTTCACCCCTCCACTTT
cdr3_aa: CASSRMARESSPLHF

d_call: TRBD1
j_call: TRBJ1-2
v_call: TRBV7-2
clone_size: many
cdr3_nt: TGTGCCAGCAGCCGAGGGACAGATGGCTACACCTTC
cdr3_aa: CASSRGTDGYTF

d_call: .
j_call: TRBJ2-7
v_call: TRBV18
clone_size: many
cdr3_nt: TGTGCCAGCTCACCATCCAGGCCCAGGGGCTACGAGCAGTACTTC
cdr3_aa: CASSPSRPRGYEQYF

d_call: .
j_call: TRBJ2-1
v_call: TRBV7-2
clone_size: many
cdr3_nt: TGTGCCAGCAGCCCGAATAGGGACAATGAGCAGTTCTTC
cdr3_aa: CASSPNRDNEQFF

d_call: .
j_call: TRBJ1-1
v_call: TRBV20-1
clone_size: many
cdr3_nt: TGCAGTGCTAGAGTCACGAACACTGAAGCTTTCTTT
cdr3_aa: CSARVTNTEAFF

d_call: .
j_call: TRBJ2-6
v_call: TRBV5-1
clone_size: many
cdr3_nt: TGCGCCAGCAGCTTAGACACATCTGGGGCCAACGTCCTGACTTTC
cdr3_aa: CASSLDTSGANVLTF

d_call: .
j_call: TRBJ2-7
v_call: TRBV20-1
clone_size: .
cdr3_nt: TGCAGTGCTAGGGAACCATCGGGCCTCACCTACGAGCAGTACTTC
cdr3_aa: CSAREPSGLTYEQYF

d_call: .
j_call: TRBJ2-5
v_call: TRBV10-3
clone_size: many
cdr3_nt: TGTGCCATCAGTGTATCACAAGAGACCCAGTACTTC
cdr3_aa: CAISVSQETQYF

d_call: .
j_call: TRBJ1-4
v_call: TRBV10-3
clone_size: many
cdr3_nt: TGTGCCATCAGTGGTCCAGGAGGGAAACTGTTTTTT
cdr3_aa: CAISGPGGKLFF

d_call: TRBD1
j_call: TRBJ1-1
v_call: TRBV14
clone_size: .
cdr3_nt: TGTGCCAGCAGCCAGGACCGGGACAGGGTTACTGAAGCTTTCTTT
cdr3_aa: CASSQDRDRVTEAFF

d_call: TRBD2
j_call: TRBJ2-1
v_call: TRBV27
clone_size: few
cdr3_nt: TGTGCCAGCACCCGACTCGGACTAGCAACGGGCAATGAGCAGTTCTTC
cdr3_aa: CASTRLGLATGNEQFF

d_call: .
j_call: TRBJ2-7
v_call: TRBV5-1
clone_size: many
cdr3_nt: TGCGCCAGCAGCGACCGGGACGTCACCTACGAGCAGTACTTC
cdr3_aa: CASSDRDVTYEQYF

d_call: TRBD2
j_call: TRBJ2-7
v_call: TRBV29-1
clone_size: many
cdr3_nt: TGCAGCGTAAGGGACCCTAGCGGGGGGAACGAGCAGTACTTC
cdr3_aa: CSVRDPSGGNEQYF

d_call: TRBD2
j_call: TRBJ2-1
v_call: TRBV7-9
clone_size: many
cdr3_nt: TGTGCCAGCAGCTTACCAACTAGCGGGGCCTACAATGAGCAGTTCTTC
cdr3_aa: CASSLPTSGAYNEQFF

d_call: .
j_call: TRBJ1-5
v_call: TRBV12-3/TRBV12-4
clone_size: many
cdr3_nt: TGTGCCAGCAGTTTAGGGGCTCGGGGGCGGCCCCAGCATTTT
cdr3_aa: CASSLGARGRPQHF

d_call: .
j_call: TRBJ1-1
v_call: TRBV4-2
clone_size: many
cdr3_nt: TGTGCCAGCAGCCGAGAGAGGTTCACTGAAGCTTTCTTT
cdr3_aa: CASSRERFTEAFF

d_call: TRBD1
j_call: TRBJ1-4
v_call: TRBV7-9
clone_size: .
cdr3_nt: TGTGCCAGCAGCCCCCGAACAGGGGGACTTAAGGAAAAACTGTTTTTT
cdr3_aa: CASSPRTGGLKEKLFF

d_call: TRBD1
j_call: TRBJ2-3
v_call: TRBV20-1
clone_size: few
cdr3_nt: TGCAGTGCTCTACCCTGGACAGGGGGCGCGGATACGCAGTATTTT
cdr3_aa: CSALPWTGGADTQYF

d_call: TRBD1
j_call: TRBJ1-4
v_call: TRBV12-3/TRBV12-4
clone_size: many
cdr3_nt: TGTGCCAGCAGCCTCCGACAGGGGAATAATGAAAAACTGTTTTTT
cdr3_aa: CASSLRQGNNEKLFF

d_call: .
j_call: TRBJ2-3
v_call: TRBV29-1
clone_size: many
cdr3_nt: TGCAGCGCCCAGGGACGCTTCACAGATACGCAGTATTTT
cdr3_aa: CSAQGRFTDTQYF

d_call: TRBD2
j_call: TRBJ2-7
v_call: TRBV15
clone_size: many
cdr3_nt: TGTGCCACCAGTAGGTTCAAGCGGGAGGGCTACGAGCAGTACTTC
cdr3_aa: CATSRFKREGYEQYF

d_call: .
j_call: TRBJ1-4
v_call: TRBV5-1
clone_size: many
cdr3_nt: TGCGCCAGCAGCCAACAGGCAACTAATGAAAAACTGTTTTTT
cdr3_aa: CASSQQATNEKLFF

d_call: .
j_call: TRBJ2-2
v_call: TRBV7-2
clone_size: many
cdr3_nt: TGTGCCAGCAGAGTTGACACAATGAACACCGGGGAGCTGTTTTTT
cdr3_aa: CASRVDTMNTGELFF

d_call: .
j_call: TRBJ1-5
v_call: TRBV27
clone_size: many
cdr3_nt: TGTGCCAGCATCGACGACATTAGCAATCAGCCCCAGCATTTT
cdr3_aa: CASIDDISNQPQHF

d_call: .
j_call: TRBJ1-5
v_call: TRBV7-2
clone_size: many
cdr3_nt: TGTGCCAGCAGCTTAACCAGGAATAGCAATCAGCCCCAGCATTTT
cdr3_aa: CASSLTRNSNQPQHF

d_call: TRBD1
j_call: TRBJ1-2
v_call: TRBV10-3
clone_size: many
cdr3_nt: TGTGCCATTTCCTCCGACAGGGACTATGGCTACACCTTC
cdr3_aa: CAISSDRDYGYTF

d_call: TRBD2
j_call: TRBJ2-3
v_call: TRBV20-1
clone_size: .
cdr3_nt: TGCAGTGCTAGGGTTTTTCGGCTAGCGGGGGTATCACGGGACCGGGATACGCAGTATTTT
cdr3_aa: CSARVFRLAGVSRDRDTQYF

d_call: TRBD1
j_call: TRBJ2-4
v_call: TRBV20-1
clone_size: many
cdr3_nt: TGCAGTGCTGGGACAGGGTTAATTCAGTACTTC
cdr3_aa: CSAGTGLIQYF

d_call: .
j_call: TRBJ2-3
v_call: TRBV4-3
clone_size: few
cdr3_nt: TGCGCCAGCAGCCGAACCCAGAACACAGATACGCAGTATTTT
cdr3_aa: CASSRTQNTDTQYF

d_call: .
j_call: TRBJ1-6
v_call: TRBV4-3
clone_size: many
cdr3_nt: TGCGCCAGCAGCCAATTAAGTCACGACTATAATTCACCCCTCCACTTT
cdr3_aa: CASSQLSHDYNSPLHF

d_call: .
j_call: TRBJ1-1
v_call: TRBV12-3/TRBV12-4
clone_size: many
cdr3_nt: TGTGCCAGCAGTTTTTCCGGCCAGAACACTGAAGCTTTCTTT
cdr3_aa: CASSFSGQNTEAFF

d_call: TRBD2
j_call: TRBJ2-1
v_call: TRBV6-1
clone_size: .
cdr3_nt: TGTGCCAGCAGCCCGTCCCCTACTAGCGGTCCCTACAATGAGCAGTTCTTC
cdr3_aa: CASSPSPTSGPYNEQFF

d_call: .
j_call: TRBJ2-3
v_call: TRBV10-3
clone_size: .
cdr3_nt: TGTGCCATCAGTGATTACGGGGACACAGATACGCAGTATTTT
cdr3_aa: CAISDYGDTDTQYF

d_call: .
j_call: TRBJ1-1
v_call: TRBV20-1
clone_size: many
cdr3_nt: TGCAGTGCTGAGGTGGGGGGCGCGGCTTTCTTT
cdr3_aa: CSAEVGGAAFF

d_call: TRBD2
j_call: TRBJ2-1
v_call: TRBV29-1
clone_size: many
cdr3_nt: TGCAGCGTTGATAGGCTAGCGGGATACAATGAGCAGTTCTTC
cdr3_aa: CSVDRLAGYNEQFF

d_call: .
j_call: TRBJ2-1
v_call: TRBV2
clone_size: .
cdr3_nt: TGTGCCAGCAGCCCGATCTACAATGAGCAGTTCTTC
cdr3_aa: CASSPIYNEQFF

d_call: .
j_call: TRBJ2-3
v_call: TRBV4-1
clone_size: many
cdr3_nt: TGCGCCAGCAGCCAAGATCGGCGGCTACCCACAGATACGCAGTATTTT
cdr3_aa: CASSQDRRLPTDTQYF

d_call: TRBD2
j_call: TRBJ2-7
v_call: TRBV10-3
clone_size: many
cdr3_nt: TGTGCCATCAGTAAAACTAGCGACGAGCAGTACTTC
cdr3_aa: CAISKTSDEQYF

d_call: TRBD1
j_call: TRBJ2-5
v_call: TRBV28
clone_size: many
cdr3_nt: TGTGCCAGCAGTCAGACAGGGGGCAAAGAGACCCAGTACTTC
cdr3_aa: CASSQTGGKETQYF

d_call: .
j_call: TRBJ1-6
v_call: TRBV12-1
clone_size: few
cdr3_nt: TGTGCCAGCAGTGCGTACGGCGACCCAAATTCACCCCTCCACTTT
cdr3_aa: CASSAYGDPNSPLHF

d_call: TRBD1
j_call: TRBJ2-1
v_call: TRBV14
clone_size: many
cdr3_nt: TGTGCCAGCAGCCAACAGGGGGCAAGTGAGCAGTTCTTC
cdr3_aa: CASSQQGASEQFF

d_call: TRBD2
j_call: TRBJ2-3
v_call: TRBV5-1
clone_size: many
cdr3_nt: TGCGCCAGCAGCTTGGAGGTAGCGGGAGGACCAGATACGCAGTATTTT
cdr3_aa: CASSLEVAGGPDTQYF

d_call: .
j_call: TRBJ1-5
v_call: TRBV7-9
clone_size: many
cdr3_nt: TGTGCCAGCAGCTTAGCGCAGCGGGCTCAGCCCCAGCATTTT
cdr3_aa: CASSLAQRAQPQHF

d_call: TRBD2
j_call: TRBJ2-3
v_call: TRBV7-2
clone_size: few
cdr3_nt: TGTGCCAGCAGCTTTAGCGGGGGGGGCCCAGATACGCAGTATTTT
cdr3_aa: CASSFSGGGPDTQYF

d_call: .
j_call: TRBJ1-3
v_call: TRBV7-8
clone_size: many
cdr3_nt: TGTGCCAGCAGCCAACGGAGGATGACCGGAAACACCATATATTTT
cdr3_aa: CASSQRRMTGNTIYF

d_call: .
j_call: TRBJ2-1
v_call: TRBV7-9
clone_size: .
cdr3_nt: TGTGCCAGGAGCCCCGGGATTATCTGCAATGAGCAGTTCTTC
cdr3_aa: CARSPGIICNEQFF

d_call: .
j_call: TRBJ2-1
v_call: TRBV12-3/TRBV12-4
clone_size: many
cdr3_nt: TGTGCCAGCAGTATCGTCTTTAAATCCTACAATGAGCAGTTCTTC
cdr3_aa: CASSIVFKSYNEQFF

d_call: .
j_call: TRBJ2-1
v_call: TRBV12-3/TRBV12-4
clone_size: many
cdr3_nt: TGTGCCAGCAGTTCCAGGGTGGGACTGGAGCAGTTCTTC
cdr3_aa: CASSSRVGLEQFF

d_call: TRBD1
j_call: TRBJ1-4
v_call: TRBV10-3
clone_size: many
cdr3_nt: TGTGCCATCAGAGGGACAGGGGCAAATAATGAAAAACTGTTTTTT
cdr3_aa: CAIRGTGANNEKLFF